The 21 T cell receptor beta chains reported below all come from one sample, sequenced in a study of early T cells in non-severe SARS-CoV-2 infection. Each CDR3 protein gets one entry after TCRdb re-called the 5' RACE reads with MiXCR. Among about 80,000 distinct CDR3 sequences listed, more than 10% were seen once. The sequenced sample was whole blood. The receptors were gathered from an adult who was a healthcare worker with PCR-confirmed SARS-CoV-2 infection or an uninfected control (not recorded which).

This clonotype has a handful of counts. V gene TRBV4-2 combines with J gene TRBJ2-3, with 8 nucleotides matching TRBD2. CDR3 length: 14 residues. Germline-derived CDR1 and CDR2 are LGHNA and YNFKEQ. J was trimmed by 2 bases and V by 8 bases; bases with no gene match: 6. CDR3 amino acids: CASGAGENTDTQYF. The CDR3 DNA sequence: TGTGCCAGCGGAGCGGGGGAAAACACAGATACGCAGTATTTT.

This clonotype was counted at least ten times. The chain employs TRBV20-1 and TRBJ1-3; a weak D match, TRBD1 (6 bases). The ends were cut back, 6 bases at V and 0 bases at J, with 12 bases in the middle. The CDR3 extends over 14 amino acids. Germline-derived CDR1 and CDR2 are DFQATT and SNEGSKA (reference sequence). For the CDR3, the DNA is TGCAGTGCCAGTAACAGGGTCTCTGGAAACACCATATATTTT. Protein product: CSASNRVSGNTIYF.

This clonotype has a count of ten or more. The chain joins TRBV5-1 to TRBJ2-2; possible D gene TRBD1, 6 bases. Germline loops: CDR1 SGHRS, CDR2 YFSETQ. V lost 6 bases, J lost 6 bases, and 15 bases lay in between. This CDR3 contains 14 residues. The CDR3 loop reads CASTPSTGAGELFF. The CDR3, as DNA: TGCGCCAGCACACCGTCGACAGGCGCCGGGGAGCTGTTTTTT.

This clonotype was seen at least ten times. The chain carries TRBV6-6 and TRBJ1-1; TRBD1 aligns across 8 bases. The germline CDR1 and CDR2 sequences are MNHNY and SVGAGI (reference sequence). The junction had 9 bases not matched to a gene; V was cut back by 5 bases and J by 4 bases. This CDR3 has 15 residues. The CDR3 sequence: CASSQPQGAATEAFF. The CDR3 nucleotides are TGTGCCAGCAGTCAACCCCAGGGGGCGGCCACTGAAGCTTTCTTT.

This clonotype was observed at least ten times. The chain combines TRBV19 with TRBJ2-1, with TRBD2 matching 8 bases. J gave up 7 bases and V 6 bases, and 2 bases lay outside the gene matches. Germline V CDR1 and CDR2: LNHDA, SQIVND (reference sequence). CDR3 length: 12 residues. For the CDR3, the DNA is TGTGCCAGTAGCACTAGCGGAAATGAGCAGTTCTTC. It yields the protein CASSTSGNEQFF.

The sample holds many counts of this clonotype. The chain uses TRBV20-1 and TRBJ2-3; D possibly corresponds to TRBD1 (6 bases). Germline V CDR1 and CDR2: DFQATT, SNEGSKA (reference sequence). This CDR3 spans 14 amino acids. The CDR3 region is CSQGIGLRTDTQYF. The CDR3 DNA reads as TGCAGCCAGGGGATAGGATTAAGGACAGATACGCAGTATTTT.

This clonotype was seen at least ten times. The CDR3 DNA reads TGTGCCAGCAACATACCCGCCGGCTCTGGGGCCAACGTCCTGACTTTC. This gives the protein CASNIPAGSGANVLTF. V is TRBV6-6 and J is TRBJ2-6; D remains unclear. The germline CDR1 and CDR2 sequences are MNHNY and SVGAGI (reference sequence). Trimming left V 7 bases short and J 0 bases short, with 13 bases between. This CDR3 has 16 amino acids.

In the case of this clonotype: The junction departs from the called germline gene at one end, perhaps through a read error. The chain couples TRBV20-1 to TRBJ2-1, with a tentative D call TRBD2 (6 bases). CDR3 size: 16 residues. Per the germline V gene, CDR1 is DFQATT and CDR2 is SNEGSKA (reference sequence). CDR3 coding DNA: TGCAGTGCTGGAGATCCCCTAGCGTCGCTCTACAATGAGCAGTTCTTC. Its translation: CSAGDPLASLYNEQFF.

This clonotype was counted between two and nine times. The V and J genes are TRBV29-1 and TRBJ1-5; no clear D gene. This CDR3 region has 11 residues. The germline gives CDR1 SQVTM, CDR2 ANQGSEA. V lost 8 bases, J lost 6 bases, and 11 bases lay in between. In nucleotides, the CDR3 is TGCAGCCCAACCACGCGTCAGCCCCAGCATTTT. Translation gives CSPTTRQPQHF.

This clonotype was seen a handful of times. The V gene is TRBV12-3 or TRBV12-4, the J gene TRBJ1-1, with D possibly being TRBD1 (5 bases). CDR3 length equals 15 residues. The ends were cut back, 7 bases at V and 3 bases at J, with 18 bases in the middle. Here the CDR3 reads CASTTIGEGDTEAFF. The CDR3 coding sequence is TGTGCCAGCACCACCATTGGGGAAGGGGACACTGAAGCTTTCTTT.

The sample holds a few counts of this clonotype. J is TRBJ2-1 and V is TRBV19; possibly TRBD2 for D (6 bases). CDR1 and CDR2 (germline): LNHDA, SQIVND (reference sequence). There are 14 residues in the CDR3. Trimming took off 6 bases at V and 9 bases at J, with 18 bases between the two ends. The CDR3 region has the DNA TGTGCCAGTAGGGAGGGGAATTGGGACGTTGAGCAGTTCTTC. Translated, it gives CASREGNWDVEQFF.

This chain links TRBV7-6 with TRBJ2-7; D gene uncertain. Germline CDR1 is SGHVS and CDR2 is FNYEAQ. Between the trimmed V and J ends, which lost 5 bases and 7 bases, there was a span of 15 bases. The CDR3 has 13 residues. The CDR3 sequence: CASSGFGVREQYF. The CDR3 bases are TGTGCCAGCAGCGGCTTTGGGGTGAGGGAGCAGTACTTC.

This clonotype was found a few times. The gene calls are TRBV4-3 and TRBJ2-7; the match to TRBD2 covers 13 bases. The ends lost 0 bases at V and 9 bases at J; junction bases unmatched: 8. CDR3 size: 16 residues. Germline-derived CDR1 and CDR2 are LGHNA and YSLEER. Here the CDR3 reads CASSQDPGLAGVVQYF. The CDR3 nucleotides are TGCGCCAGCAGCCAAGATCCTGGACTAGCGGGAGTTGTGCAGTACTTC.

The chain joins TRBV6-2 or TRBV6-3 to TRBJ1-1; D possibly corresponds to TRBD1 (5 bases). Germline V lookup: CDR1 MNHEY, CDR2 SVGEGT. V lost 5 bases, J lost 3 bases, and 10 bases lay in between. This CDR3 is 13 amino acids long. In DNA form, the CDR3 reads TGTGCCAGCAGTCTGATGGGGCACACTGAAGCTTTCTTT. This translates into CASSLMGHTEAFF.

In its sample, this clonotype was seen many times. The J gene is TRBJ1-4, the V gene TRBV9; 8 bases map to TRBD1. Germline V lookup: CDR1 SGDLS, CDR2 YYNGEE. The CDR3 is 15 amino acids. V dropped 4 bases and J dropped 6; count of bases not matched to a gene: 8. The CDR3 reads CASSTPGQEDEKLFF. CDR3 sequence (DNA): TGTGCCAGCAGCACTCCGGGACAGGAGGATGAAAAACTGTTTTTT.

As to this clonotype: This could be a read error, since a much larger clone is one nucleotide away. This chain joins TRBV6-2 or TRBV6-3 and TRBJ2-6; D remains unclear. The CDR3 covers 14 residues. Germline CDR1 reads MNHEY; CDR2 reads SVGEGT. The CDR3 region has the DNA TGTGCCAGCAGTTATGTCTCTGAGGCCAACGTCCTGACTTTC. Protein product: CASSYVSEANVLTF.

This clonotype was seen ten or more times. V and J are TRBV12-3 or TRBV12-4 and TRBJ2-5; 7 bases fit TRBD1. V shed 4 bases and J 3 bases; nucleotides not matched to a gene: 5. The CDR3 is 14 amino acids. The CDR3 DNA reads TGTGCCAGCAGTTCCACAGGGGAAGAAGAGACCCAGTACTTC. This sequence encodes CASSSTGEEETQYF.

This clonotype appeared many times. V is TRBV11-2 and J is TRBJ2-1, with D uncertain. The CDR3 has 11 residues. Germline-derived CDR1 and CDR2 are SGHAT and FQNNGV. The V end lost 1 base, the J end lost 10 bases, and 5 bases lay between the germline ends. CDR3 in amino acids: CASSLVKEQFF. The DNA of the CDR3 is TGTGCCAGCAGCTTAGTTAAGGAGCAGTTCTTC.

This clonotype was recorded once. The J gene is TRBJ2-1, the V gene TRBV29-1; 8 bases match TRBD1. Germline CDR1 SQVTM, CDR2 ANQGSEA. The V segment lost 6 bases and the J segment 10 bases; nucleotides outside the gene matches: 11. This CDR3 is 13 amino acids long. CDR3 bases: TGCAGCGTGGACAGGGAAGGAGGCAAGGAGCAGTTCTTC. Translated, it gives CSVDREGGKEQFF.

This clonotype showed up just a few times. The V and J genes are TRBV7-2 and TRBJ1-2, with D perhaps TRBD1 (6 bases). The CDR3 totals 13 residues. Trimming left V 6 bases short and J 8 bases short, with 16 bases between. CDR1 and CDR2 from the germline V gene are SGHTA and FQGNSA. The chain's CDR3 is CASSSTGYSGYTF. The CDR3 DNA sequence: TGTGCCAGCAGTTCCACAGGGTACTCCGGCTACACCTTC.

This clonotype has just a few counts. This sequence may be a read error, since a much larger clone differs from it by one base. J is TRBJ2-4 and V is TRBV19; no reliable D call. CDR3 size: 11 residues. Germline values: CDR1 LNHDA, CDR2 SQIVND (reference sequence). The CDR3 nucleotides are TGTGTCAGTACAGCCAAAAACATTCAGTACTTC. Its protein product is CVSTAKNIQYF.